These T cell receptor beta chains were read from a single sample in a study of blood T cell repertoires in COVID-19. Profiled with immunoSEQ multiplex PCR; TCRdb holds only in-frame clones, not every one. The sample shows about 280,000 clones, around 85% of them seen only once. Specimen: PBMCs or T cells enriched from blood (not recorded which). The source is a woman aged 45-65 years who had recovered from COVID-19. The conserved cysteine and the conserved F or W are not part of the CDR3 here. Fields, in order: CDR3 protein, V gene, clone size, D gene. The D gene is left open where the match is weak. The size of a clone is reported for some rows only, either as once, few or many, or as a class for expanded clones.

cdr3_aa: ASSLVDRVVGYT
v_call: TRBV7-2
clone_size: .
d_call: TRBD1

cdr3_aa: ASSSPQNNSPLH
v_call: TRBV9
clone_size: .
d_call: .

cdr3_aa: ASSHGQGTTNEKLF
v_call: TRBV28
clone_size: .
d_call: TRBD1

cdr3_aa: AWSTPGGETQY
v_call: TRBV30
clone_size: .
d_call: TRBD2

cdr3_aa: ASSLRVPIGYT
v_call: TRBV28
clone_size: .
d_call: .

cdr3_aa: ASSLVAGGQKLF
v_call: TRBV5-1
clone_size: .
d_call: TRBD1

cdr3_aa: ASTVDSGNTIY
v_call: TRBV6-5
clone_size: .
d_call: .

cdr3_aa: ASSVAGAISDTQY
v_call: TRBV9
clone_size: .
d_call: .

cdr3_aa: ASSPRGQGRYQPQH
v_call: TRBV28
clone_size: once
d_call: TRBD1

cdr3_aa: ASVDGDLGYGYT
v_call: TRBV6-5
clone_size: .
d_call: .

cdr3_aa: ASSNTRTSGGTAGTQY
v_call: TRBV7-2
clone_size: .
d_call: TRBD2

cdr3_aa: ASSPGTGVTEAF
v_call: TRBV11-1
clone_size: .
d_call: TRBD1

cdr3_aa: ASSKDRWEELF
v_call: TRBV3-1/TRBV3-2
clone_size: .
d_call: .

cdr3_aa: ASSEGTANEKLF
v_call: TRBV2
clone_size: once
d_call: TRBD1

cdr3_aa: ASSLLAGEQF
v_call: TRBV27
clone_size: .
d_call: TRBD2

cdr3_aa: ASSPDRVGKLF
v_call: TRBV5-6
clone_size: .
d_call: TRBD1

cdr3_aa: ASSITGPSTTNEKLF
v_call: TRBV11-2
clone_size: .
d_call: .

cdr3_aa: ASSPGTAGYT
v_call: TRBV13
clone_size: .
d_call: .

cdr3_aa: ASSLNGGTNTGELF
v_call: TRBV7-3
clone_size: .
d_call: TRBD2

cdr3_aa: AILKRRRGSYEQY
v_call: TRBV21-1
clone_size: .
d_call: .

cdr3_aa: ASSRPGQGPETQY
v_call: TRBV19
clone_size: .
d_call: TRBD1

cdr3_aa: ASTRSGSGSYEQY
v_call: TRBV6-5
clone_size: .
d_call: TRBD2

cdr3_aa: ASIVLLSSYNEQF
v_call: TRBV5-6
clone_size: .
d_call: .

cdr3_aa: ASSRGQGSSEAF
v_call: TRBV19
clone_size: .
d_call: TRBD1

cdr3_aa: ASSVAGGIYNEQF
v_call: TRBV5-6
clone_size: .
d_call: TRBD2

cdr3_aa: ASSQGGGGPYEQY
v_call: TRBV4-1
clone_size: .
d_call: TRBD2

cdr3_aa: ASSRRDRVGGTEAF
v_call: TRBV14
clone_size: .
d_call: TRBD1

cdr3_aa: ASSLSIEDNQPQH
v_call: TRBV7-9
clone_size: .
d_call: .

cdr3_aa: ASSLGPGGRTGELF
v_call: TRBV5-1
clone_size: .
d_call: TRBD1

cdr3_aa: ASGGAGGNTIY
v_call: TRBV9
clone_size: .
d_call: .

cdr3_aa: ASSPTPSLVSGNTIY
v_call: TRBV28
clone_size: .
d_call: .

cdr3_aa: ASSRQVANEKLF
v_call: TRBV6-2/TRBV6-3
clone_size: .
d_call: .

cdr3_aa: ATSVRGAIFEKLF
v_call: TRBV15
clone_size: .
d_call: .

cdr3_aa: ASSLGHLANTGELF
v_call: TRBV7-2
clone_size: .
d_call: .

cdr3_aa: SVVSSFGTYEQY
v_call: TRBV29-1
clone_size: once
d_call: .

cdr3_aa: ASSQRRDRGYGYT
v_call: TRBV4-3
clone_size: .
d_call: TRBD1

cdr3_aa: ASSLVSQGGGYT
v_call: TRBV5-1
clone_size: .
d_call: .

cdr3_aa: ASSLRQLSYEQY
v_call: TRBV11-2
clone_size: .
d_call: .

cdr3_aa: ASSEFLRYTEAF
v_call: TRBV10-2
clone_size: many
d_call: .

cdr3_aa: ASSESTSGRKTGELF
v_call: TRBV2
clone_size: .
d_call: TRBD2

cdr3_aa: ASSQVRGEYNEQF
v_call: TRBV4-3
clone_size: .
d_call: .

cdr3_aa: ASSFSSGNHEQY
v_call: TRBV7-2
clone_size: few
d_call: .

cdr3_aa: ASSARISSPLH
v_call: TRBV2
clone_size: .
d_call: .

cdr3_aa: ASGRSETNTEAF
v_call: TRBV12-5
clone_size: .
d_call: .